The following is a TCR beta chain sequence with its context. The specificity of this receptor is unknown. Base qualities are not at hand, and no much larger clone is one base apart. According to the study, the label for this sample's treatment or condition signals: roughly 10-day PBMC culture with coronavirus spike peptide pools or control peptides (ViraFEST assay). To expand antigen-specific T cells with peptide pools and then pick out the expanded clonotypes through TCR sequencing, the study relied on the ViraFEST assay. The convalescent patients' positive SARS-CoV-2 PCR tests fell between March and December 2020, which was before the Alpha, Beta and Delta variants emerged in the United States. Each well held 2.2 million or so PBMCs cultured with 10 ug/ml peptide pools in IMDM containing 5% human AB serum and roughly 10 IU/ml IL-2. Half of the culture medium was replaced with fresh IL-2-containing medium on days 3 and 7. CD4+ T cells were isolated after about nine days of culture through negative selection using the EasySep CD4+ T cell isolation kit. PBMCs were separated from whole blood using Ficoll-Paque Plus gradient centrifugation and then either used fresh or cryopreserved at -140C. Each culture condition was generally run in triplicate wells.

Libraries were made using PCR. At the Johns Hopkins FTIC core, DNA from the cultured CD4+ T cells underwent TCR sequencing with the Oncomine TCR Beta short-read assay. The QIAamp micro DNA kit was used to extract genomic DNA from the cultured CD4+ T cells. Oncomine TCR Beta libraries from cultured CD4+ T cells were pooled with unique dual indexes and sequenced on an Illumina iSeq 100. From the authors' description of their analysis: Non-productive sequences were removed, and CDR3s that did not start with C, did not end with F or W, or were shorter than 7 amino acids were discarded. Antigen-specific clonotypes were identified using the MANAFEST web application through comparison of peptide-stimulated wells with reference and other culture wells. Positive clones required FDR below 0.05, an odds ratio above 5, and productive frequency above 0.1% in at least two of three replicate wells. Cross-reactive clonotypes were defined as significantly expanded in both SARS-CoV-2 spike wells and at least one common cold coronavirus spike condition. Levenshtein distances (stringdist) and unrooted phylogenetic trees (ape) in R version 3.6.1 were used to assess CDR3 homology. TCRdb redid the processing of the public reads, applying fastp at Q25 and MiXCR, and retained in-frame beta chains. Identical CDR3 protein sequences are pooled into one entry, listed with their most common genes and DNA. The V and J calls were determined by TCRdb, not by the authors. The sample yields 20,000 to 25,000 distinct CDR3 sequences; around two fifths were counted once. The ten most abundant clones make up 11% to 15% of the sample.

This record comes from a study of vaccination and CD4 T cells after COVID-19 (dated by TCRdb to the early 2020s). Study-wide context: SARS-CoV-2 positivity had been established in the convalescent patients by nasal swab PCR, and mild disease was recorded in some 10 of these patients and severe disease in one. The convalescent cohort included six males and four females, with two Hispanic individuals, seven Caucasians, two Asians and one multiracial person. Control cultures used a CEFX viral epitope pool as positive control, an HIV-1 Nef peptide pool as negative control, or no peptide. Participants received two doses of either the Pfizer-BioNTech BNT162b2 vaccine (n=8) or the Moderna mRNA-1273 vaccine (n=2). In ten to eleven COVID-19 convalescent patients and a few infection-naive healthy vaccine recipients, researchers compared the spike-specific CD4+ TCR repertoire from before mRNA vaccination with the repertoire from after. Post-COVID blood samples from convalescent patients were collected a median of roughly 100 days after diagnosis, with a range of roughly 35 to 180 days. Post-vaccine blood samples were collected a median of approximately 77 days after the second vaccine dose, ranging from about 13 to 250 days. For stimulating the cultures, overlapping spike peptide pools were used, derived from SARS-CoV-2 as well as from the common cold coronaviruses HCoV-NL63, HCoV-OC43 and HCoV-229E. Findings and caveats that apply to the study as a whole: In convalescent patients, nearly all vaccine-specific clones (304 of 307) were found to be mono-reactive for SARS-CoV-2 spike rather than cross-reactive with common cold coronaviruses. The study included relatively few convalescent patients and did not analyze early timepoints after natural infection. In convalescent patients, a median about 86% of post-vaccine SARS-CoV-2-reactive clones were detected only after vaccination, and vaccine-specific priming was suggested by this finding. Although the median number of SARS-CoV-2-reactive clonotypes went up from fewer than 25 after infection to around 39 after vaccination, the increase was not significant.

V has 4 bases trimmed and J has 8 bases trimmed; junction bases matching no gene number 4. The CDR3 holds 12 amino acids from the cysteine to the phenylalanine. Only CDR3 DNA is held: 36 bases, read in frame from base 1. Based on the germline V gene, the CDR1 and CDR2 sequences are SGHAT and FQNNGV. The V and J segments used are TRBV11-2 and TRBJ1-2, and TRBD1 aligns with 7 junction nucleotides. Material: CD4+ T cells from blood, cultured in vitro. This sequence was found in a human donor who had recovered from COVID-19. DNA sequence: TGTGCCAGCAGCTCCAGGGGGGGCGGCTACACCTTC. Its protein is CASSSRGGGYTF.